This TCR beta chain was identified during a study of blood T cell repertoires in COVID-19. About this clone itself: The junction departs from the called germline gene at one end, perhaps through a read error.

Germline V gives CDR1 MDHEN, CDR2 SYDVKM. The CDR3 is 16 residues long. TCRdb's table, derived via immunoSEQ multiplex PCR, lists solely in-frame clones and lacks some. The table includes about 170,000 clones, 70% to 90% detected once. The sequenced material came from peripheral blood. This chain links TRBV28 with TRBJ1-1, with D unclear. The sequence was obtained from a woman at least 80 years old in a cohort sampled during active or convalescent COVID-19. The chain's CDR3 is CASSLWVRGPNTEAFF. The DNA of the CDR3 is TGTGCCAGCAGTCTATGGGTCCGCGGCCCCAACACTGAAGCTTTCTTT.